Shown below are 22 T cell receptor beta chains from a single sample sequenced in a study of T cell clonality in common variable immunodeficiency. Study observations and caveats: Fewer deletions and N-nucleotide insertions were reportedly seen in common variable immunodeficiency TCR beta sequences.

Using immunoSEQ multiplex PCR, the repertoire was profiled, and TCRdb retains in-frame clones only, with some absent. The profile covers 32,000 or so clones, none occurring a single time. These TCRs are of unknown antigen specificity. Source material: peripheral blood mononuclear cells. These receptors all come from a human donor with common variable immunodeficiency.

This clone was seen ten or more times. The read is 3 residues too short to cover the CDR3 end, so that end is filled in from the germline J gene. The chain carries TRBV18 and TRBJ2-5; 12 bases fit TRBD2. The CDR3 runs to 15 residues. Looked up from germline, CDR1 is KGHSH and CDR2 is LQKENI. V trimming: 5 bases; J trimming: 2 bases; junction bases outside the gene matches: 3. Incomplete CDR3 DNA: TGTGCCAGCTCAGGACTAGCGGGGAGTCAAGAGACC. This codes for CASSGLAGSQET. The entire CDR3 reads CASSGLAGSQETQYF. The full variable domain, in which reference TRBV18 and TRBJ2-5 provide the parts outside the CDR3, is NAGVMQNPRHLVRRRGQEARLRCSPMKGHSHVYWYRQLPEEGLKFMVYLQKENIIDESGMPKERFSAEFPKEGPSILRIQQVVRGDSAAYFCASSGLAGSQETQYFGPGTRLLVL.

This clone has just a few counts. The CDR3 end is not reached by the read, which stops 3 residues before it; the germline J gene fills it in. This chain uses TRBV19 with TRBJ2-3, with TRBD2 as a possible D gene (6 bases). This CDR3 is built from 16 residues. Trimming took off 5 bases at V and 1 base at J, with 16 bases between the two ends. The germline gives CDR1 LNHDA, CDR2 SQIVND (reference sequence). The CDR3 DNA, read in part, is TGTGCCAGTAGTGTTTCGGGACTCGTCCGCACAGATACG. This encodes CASSVSGLVRTDT. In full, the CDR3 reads CASSVSGLVRTDTQYF.

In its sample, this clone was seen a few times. This CDR3 reads CASSIRGANTGELFF. The covered CDR3 bases are TGTGCCAGTAGTATAAGAGGGGCCAACACCGGGGAG. The rearrangement joins TRBV19 to TRBJ2-2, with D perhaps being TRBD1 or TRBD2 (5 bases each). Read coverage stops 3 residues before the CDR3 terminus; the germline J gene supplies the remainder. The V and J ends lost 2 bases and 2 bases respectively, with 9 bases between them. This CDR3 is built from 15 residues. Germline CDR1 reads LNHDA; CDR2 reads SQIVND (reference sequence).

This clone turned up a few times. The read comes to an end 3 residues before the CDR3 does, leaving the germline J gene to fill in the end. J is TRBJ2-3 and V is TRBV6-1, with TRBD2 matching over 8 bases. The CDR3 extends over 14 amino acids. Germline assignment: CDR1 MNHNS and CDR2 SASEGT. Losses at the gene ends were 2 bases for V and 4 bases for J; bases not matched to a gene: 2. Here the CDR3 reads CASSEQAGADTQYF. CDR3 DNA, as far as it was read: TGTGCCAGCAGTGAACAAGCGGGGGCAGATACG.

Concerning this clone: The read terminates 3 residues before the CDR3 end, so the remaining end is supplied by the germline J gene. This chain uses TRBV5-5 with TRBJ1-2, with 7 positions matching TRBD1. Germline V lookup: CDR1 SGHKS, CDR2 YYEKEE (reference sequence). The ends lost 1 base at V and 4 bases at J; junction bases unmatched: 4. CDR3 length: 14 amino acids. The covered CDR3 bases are TGTGCCAGCAGCTTGCCCGGGACAGCCTATGGC. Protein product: CASSLPGTAYG. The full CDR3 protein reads CASSLPGTAYGYTF.

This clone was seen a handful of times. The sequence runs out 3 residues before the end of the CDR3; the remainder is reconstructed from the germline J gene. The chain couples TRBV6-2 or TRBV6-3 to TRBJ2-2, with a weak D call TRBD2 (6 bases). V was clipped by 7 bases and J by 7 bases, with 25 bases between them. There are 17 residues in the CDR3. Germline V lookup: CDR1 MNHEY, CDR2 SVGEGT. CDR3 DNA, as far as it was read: TGTGCCAGCATCGGGACTTTGGTTCCCCTGTCATTCGGGGAG. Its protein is CASIGTLVPLSFGE. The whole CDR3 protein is CASIGTLVPLSFGELFF.

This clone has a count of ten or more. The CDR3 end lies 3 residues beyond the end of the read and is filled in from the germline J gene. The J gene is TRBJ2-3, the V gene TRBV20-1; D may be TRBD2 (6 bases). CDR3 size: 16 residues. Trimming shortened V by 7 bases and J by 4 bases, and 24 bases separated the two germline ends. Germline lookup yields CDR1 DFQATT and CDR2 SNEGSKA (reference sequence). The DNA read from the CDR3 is TGCAGTGTTGGGGATTTAGGGGTTAGGAGGGCAGATACG. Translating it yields CSVGDLGVRRADT. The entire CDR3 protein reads CSVGDLGVRRADTQYF.

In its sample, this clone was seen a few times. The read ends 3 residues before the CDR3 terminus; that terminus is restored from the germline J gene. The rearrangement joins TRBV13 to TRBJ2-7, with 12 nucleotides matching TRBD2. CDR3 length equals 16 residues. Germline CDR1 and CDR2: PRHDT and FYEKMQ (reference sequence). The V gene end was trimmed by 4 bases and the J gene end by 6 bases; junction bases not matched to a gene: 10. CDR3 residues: CASSSSSGGAGFEQYF. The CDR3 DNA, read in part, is TGTGCCAGCAGCTCGTCTAGCGGGGGGGCCGGTTTCGAG. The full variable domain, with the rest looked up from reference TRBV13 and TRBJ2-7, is AAGVIQSPRHLIKEKRETATLKCYPIPRHDTVYWYQQGPGQDPQFLISFYEKMQSDKGSIPDRFSAQQFSDYHSELNMSSLELGDSALYFCASSSSSGGAGFEQYFGPGTRLTVT.

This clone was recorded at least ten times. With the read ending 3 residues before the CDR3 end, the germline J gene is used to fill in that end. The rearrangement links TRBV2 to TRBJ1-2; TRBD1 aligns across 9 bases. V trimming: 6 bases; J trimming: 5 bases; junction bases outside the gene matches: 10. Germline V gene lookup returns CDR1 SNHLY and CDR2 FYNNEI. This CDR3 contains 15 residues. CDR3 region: CASSRGTGRAYGYTF. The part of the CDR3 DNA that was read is TGTGCCAGCAGCCGAGGGACAGGGAGGGCTTATGGC.

The chain's CDR3 is CSAADPGQGNYGYTF. CDR3 bases read: TGCAGTGCCGCCGACCCAGGACAGGGCAACTATGGC. The chain couples TRBV20-1 to TRBJ1-2, with 8 bases fitting TRBD1. Coverage ceases 3 residues before the CDR3 finishes, and the germline J gene fills in the end. Trimming cost V 6 bases and J 2 bases; bases outside gene matches: 11. The CDR3 consists of 15 residues. Germline-derived CDR1 and CDR2 are DFQATT and SNEGSKA (reference sequence).

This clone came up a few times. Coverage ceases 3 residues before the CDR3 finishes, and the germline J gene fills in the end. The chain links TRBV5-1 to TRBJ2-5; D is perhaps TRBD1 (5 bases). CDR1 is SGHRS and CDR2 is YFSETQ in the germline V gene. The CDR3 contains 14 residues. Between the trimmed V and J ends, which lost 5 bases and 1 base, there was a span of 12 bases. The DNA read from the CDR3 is TGCGCCAGCAGAGGGGAAACAACCCAAGAGACC. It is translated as CASRGETTQET. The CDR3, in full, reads CASRGETTQETQYF.

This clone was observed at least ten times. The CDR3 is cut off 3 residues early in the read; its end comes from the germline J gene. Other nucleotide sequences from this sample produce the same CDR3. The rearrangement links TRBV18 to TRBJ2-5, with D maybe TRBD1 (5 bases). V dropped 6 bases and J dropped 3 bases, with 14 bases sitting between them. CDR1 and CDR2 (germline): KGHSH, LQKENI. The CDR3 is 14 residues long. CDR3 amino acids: CASSPSSGKETQYF. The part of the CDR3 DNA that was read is TGTGCCAGCTCCCCATCATCAGGGAAAGAGACC. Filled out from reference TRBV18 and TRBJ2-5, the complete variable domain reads NAGVMQNPRHLVRRRGQEARLRCSPMKGHSHVYWYRQLPEEGLKFMVYLQKENIIDESGMPKERFSAEFPKEGPSILRIQQVVRGDSAAYFCASSPSSGKETQYFGPGTRLLVL.

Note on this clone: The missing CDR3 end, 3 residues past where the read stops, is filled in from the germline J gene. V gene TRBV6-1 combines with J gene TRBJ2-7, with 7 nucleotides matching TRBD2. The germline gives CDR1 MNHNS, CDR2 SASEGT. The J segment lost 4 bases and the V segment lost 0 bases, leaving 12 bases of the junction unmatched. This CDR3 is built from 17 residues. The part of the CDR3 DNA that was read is TGTGCCAGCAGTGAAGCGCGGGGAGGGCGGACCTATTACGAG. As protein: CASSEARGGRTYYE. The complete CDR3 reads CASSEARGGRTYYEQYF.

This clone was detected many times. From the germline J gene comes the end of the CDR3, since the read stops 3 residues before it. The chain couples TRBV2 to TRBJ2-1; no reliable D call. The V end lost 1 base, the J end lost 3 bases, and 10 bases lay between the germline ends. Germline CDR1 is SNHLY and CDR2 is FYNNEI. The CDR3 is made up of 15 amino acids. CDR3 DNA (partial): TGTGCCAGCAGTGAAGTACGTTCGGGCTACAATGAG. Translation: CASSEVRSGYNE. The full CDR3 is CASSEVRSGYNEQFF.

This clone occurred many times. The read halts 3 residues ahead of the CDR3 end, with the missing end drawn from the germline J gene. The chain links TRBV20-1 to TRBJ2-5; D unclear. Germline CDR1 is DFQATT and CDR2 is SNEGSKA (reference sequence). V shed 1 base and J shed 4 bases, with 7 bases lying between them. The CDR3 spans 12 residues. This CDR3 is CSARGSVETQYF. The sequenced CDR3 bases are TGCAGTGCTAGAGGCAGCGTAGAGACC.

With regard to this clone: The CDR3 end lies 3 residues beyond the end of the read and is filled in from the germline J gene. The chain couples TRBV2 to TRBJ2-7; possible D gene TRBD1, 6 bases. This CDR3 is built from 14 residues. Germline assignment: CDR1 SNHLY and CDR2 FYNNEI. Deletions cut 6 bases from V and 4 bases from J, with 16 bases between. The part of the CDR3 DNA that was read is TGTGCCAGCAGCAGATCCGGACAGTATTACGAG. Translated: CASSRSGQYYE. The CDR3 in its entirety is CASSRSGQYYEQYF.

Incomplete CDR3 DNA: TGTGCCAGCAGCGCTAGGACAGAAAACAATCAGCCC. This gives the protein CASSARTENNQP. The complete CDR3 sequence is CASSARTENNQPQHF. The gene calls are TRBV2 and TRBJ1-5; maybe TRBD1 (6 bases). Read data end 3 residues before the CDR3 end; the end is taken from the germline J gene. The germline V gene has CDR1 SNHLY and CDR2 FYNNEI. Deletions cut 6 bases from V and 3 bases from J, with 15 bases between. CDR3 length: 15 residues.

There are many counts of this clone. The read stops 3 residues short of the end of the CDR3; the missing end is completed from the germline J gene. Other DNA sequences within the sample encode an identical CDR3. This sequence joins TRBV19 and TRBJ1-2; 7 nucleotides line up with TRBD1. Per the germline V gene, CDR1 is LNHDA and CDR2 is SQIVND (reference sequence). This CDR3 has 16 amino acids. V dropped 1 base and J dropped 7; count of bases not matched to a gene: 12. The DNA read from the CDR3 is TGTGCCAGTAGTATAGCCAACAGGGGAGGGCTTCGTGGC. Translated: CASSIANRGGLRG. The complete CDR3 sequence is CASSIANRGGLRGYTF.

The DNA read from the CDR3 is TGTGCCAGCAGTATAGGGGGAAACTATGGC. Its protein is CASSIGGNYG. The full CDR3 sequence reads CASSIGGNYGYTF. The chain employs TRBV7-9 and TRBJ1-2; TRBD1 might be the D (6 bases). The read gets to within 3 residues of the CDR3 end, and the germline J gene fills in the rest. This CDR3 has 13 amino acids. The V end lost 6 bases, the J end lost 2 bases, and 10 bases lay between the germline ends. The germline gives CDR1 SEHNR, CDR2 FQNEAQ (reference sequence).

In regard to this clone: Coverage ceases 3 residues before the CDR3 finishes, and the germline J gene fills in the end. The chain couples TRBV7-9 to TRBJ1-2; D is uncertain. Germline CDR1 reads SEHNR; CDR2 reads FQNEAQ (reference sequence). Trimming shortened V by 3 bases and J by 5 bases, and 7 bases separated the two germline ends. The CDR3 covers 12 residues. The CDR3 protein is CASSFGGYGYTF. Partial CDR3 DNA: TGTGCCAGCAGCTTTGGCGGGTATGGC. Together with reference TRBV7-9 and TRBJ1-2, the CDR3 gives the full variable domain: DTGVSQNPRHKITKRGQNVTFRCDPISEHNRLYWYRQTLGQGPEFLTYFQNEAQLEKSRLLSDRFSAERPKGSFSTLEIQRTEQGDSAMYLCASSFGGYGYTFGSGTRLTVV.

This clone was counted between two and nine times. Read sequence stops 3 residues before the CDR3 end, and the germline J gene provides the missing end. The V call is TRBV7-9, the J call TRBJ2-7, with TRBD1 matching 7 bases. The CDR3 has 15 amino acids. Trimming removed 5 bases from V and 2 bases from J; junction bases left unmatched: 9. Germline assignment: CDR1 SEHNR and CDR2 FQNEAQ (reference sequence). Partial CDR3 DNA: TGTGCCAGCAGCCGATCGACAGGGAAGGCCTACGAG. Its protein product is CASSRSTGKAYE. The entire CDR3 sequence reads CASSRSTGKAYEQYF.

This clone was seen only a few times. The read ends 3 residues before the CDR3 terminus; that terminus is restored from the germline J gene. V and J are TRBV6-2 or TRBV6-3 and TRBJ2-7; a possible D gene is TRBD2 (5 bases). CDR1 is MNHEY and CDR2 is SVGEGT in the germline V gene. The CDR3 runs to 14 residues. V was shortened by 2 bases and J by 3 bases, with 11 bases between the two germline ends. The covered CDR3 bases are TGTGCCAGCAGTTACGCGGGTCTTGGCTACGAG. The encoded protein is CASSYAGLGYE. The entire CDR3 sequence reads CASSYAGLGYEQYF.